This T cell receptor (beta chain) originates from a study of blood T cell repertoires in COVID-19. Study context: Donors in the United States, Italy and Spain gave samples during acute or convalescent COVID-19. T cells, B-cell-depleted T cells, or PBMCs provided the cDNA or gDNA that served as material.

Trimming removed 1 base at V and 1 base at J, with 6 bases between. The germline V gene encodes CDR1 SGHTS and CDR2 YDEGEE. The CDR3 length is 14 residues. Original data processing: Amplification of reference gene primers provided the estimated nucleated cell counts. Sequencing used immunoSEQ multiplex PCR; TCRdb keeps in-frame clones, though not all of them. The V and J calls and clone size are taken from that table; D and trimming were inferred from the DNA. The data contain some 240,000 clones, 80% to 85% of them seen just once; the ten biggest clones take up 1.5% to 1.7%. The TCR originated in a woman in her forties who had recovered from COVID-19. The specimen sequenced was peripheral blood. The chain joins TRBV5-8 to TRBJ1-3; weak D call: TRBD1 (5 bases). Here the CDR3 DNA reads TGTGCCAGCAGCTTGACAGGTTCTGGAAACACCATATATTTT. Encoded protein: CASSLTGSGNTIYF. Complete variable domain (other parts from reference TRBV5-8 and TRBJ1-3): EAGVTQSPTHLIKTRGQQATLRCSPISGHTSVYWYQQALGLGLQFLLWYDEGEERNRGNFPPRFSGRQFPNYSSELNVNALELEDSALYLCASSLTGSGNTIYFGEGSWLTVV.